This T cell receptor beta chain was profiled in a study of metastatic and nonmetastatic thyroid tumors. The CDR3 extends over 18 amino acids. Germline V gene lookup returns CDR1 LNHNV and CDR2 YYDKDF (reference sequence). The ends lost 4 bases at V and 4 bases at J; junction bases unmatched: 18. At least ten counts were recorded for this clone. The sample has other DNA sequences that encode this CDR3 too. MiXCR was used by TCRdb to re-call the PCR reads. Of about 60,000 clones in the sample, 15% to 20% are singletons; the top ten hold roughly a tenth. Not a single patient had been given any form of treatment at any point before undergoing thyroid surgery.

The TCR originated in a male donor with papillary thyroid cancer or a benign thyroid nodule (not recorded which). Some clones in this sample may be carry-over from other donors' samples. The chain joins TRBV15 to TRBJ1-1; 7 bases agree with TRBD1. Input material: blood. CDR3 region: CATSTRQGGSGRGTEAFF. CDR3 nucleotide sequence: TGTGCCACCAGCACAAGACAGGGAGGTAGCGGAAGGGGCACTGAAGCTTTCTTT.